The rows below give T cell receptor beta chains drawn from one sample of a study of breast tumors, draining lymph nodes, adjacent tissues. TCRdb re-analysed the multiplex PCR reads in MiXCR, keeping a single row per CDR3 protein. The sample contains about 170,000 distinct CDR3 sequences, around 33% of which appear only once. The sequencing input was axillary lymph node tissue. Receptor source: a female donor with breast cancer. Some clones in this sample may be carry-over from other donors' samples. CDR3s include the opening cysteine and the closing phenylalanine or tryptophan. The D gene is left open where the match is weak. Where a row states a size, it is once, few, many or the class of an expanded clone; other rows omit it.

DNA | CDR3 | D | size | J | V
TGTGCCAGCAGCTTAGGAGTGGGGGGAAGGGAAGAAAAACTGTTTTTT | CASSLGVGGREEKLFF | NA | many | TRBJ1-4 | TRBV7-2
TGTGCCACCATCCGGGACAGGGGGTCCCACGAGCAGTACTTC | CATIRDRGSHEQYF | TRBD1 | many | TRBJ2-7 | TRBV15
TGTGCCAGCAGGGTCCCTAATTGGGGACAGGGAGTAAGTCAAGAGACCCAGTACTTC | CASRVPNWGQGVSQETQYF | TRBD1 | NA | TRBJ2-5 | TRBV2
TGTGCCAGCAGGGGCGGAACTAGCGGGAGAGGGCCCGGGGAGCCGTTTTTT | CASRGGTSGRGPGEPFF | TRBD2 | NA | TRBJ2-2 | TRBV12-3/TRBV12-4
TGTGCCACCAGCCGAACGGAGAACACTGAAGCTTTCTTT | CATSRTENTEAFF | NA | NA | TRBJ1-1 | TRBV10-3
TGTGCCAGCAGCTTAGGAACGGCAGGGGTGGCTGAAGCTTTCTTT | CASSLGTAGVAEAFF | NA | NA | TRBJ1-1 | TRBV7-9
TGTGCCAGCAGTTACCGTAGGGGAAACACCATATATTTT | CASSYRRGNTIYF | NA | many | TRBJ1-3 | TRBV6-5
TGCGCCAGCAGCTTTATGAACGATGTTTCTGAAGCTTTCTTT | CASSFMNDVSEAFF | NA | few | TRBJ1-1 | TRBV5-1
TGTGCCACCTCTGCCGCTAACTATGGCTACACCTTC | CATSAANYGYTF | NA | many | TRBJ1-2 | TRBV19
TGTGCCAGCAGCTTGGCGGCAGGGGTTCGAACAGATACGCAGTATTTT | CASSLAAGVRTDTQYF | NA | many | TRBJ2-3 | TRBV5-8
TGCAGTGCTAGAGATCATGGGGGCCCTGAGGGAGAACTGTTTTTT | CSARDHGGPEGELFF | NA | NA | TRBJ1-4 | TRBV20-1
TGTGCCAGCAGGGAGAGTTCCGGGACTACTTCCTACGAGCAGTACTTC | CASRESSGTTSYEQYF | TRBD2 | many | TRBJ2-7 | TRBV2
TGTTCCCACATTACCGGGAGGGACAGGGGCGAGAAACCCCATATACTCCCGGGCAATATGACCATATATTTT | CSHITGRDRGEKPHILPGNMTIYF | TRBD1 | NA | TRBJ1-3 | TRBV9
TGTGCCAGCAAGTTTGAACAGGGTTATGAAAAACTGTTTTTT | CASKFEQGYEKLFF | NA | NA | TRBJ1-4 | TRBV2
TGTGCCAGCAGCCAGTTCTTTGGCAGGAACTACGGGCAGTACTTC | CASSQFFGRNYGQYF | NA | NA | TRBJ2-7 | TRBV7-2
TGTGCCAGCAGCTCCGGGACAGGCGCTTTCTTT | CASSSGTGAFF | TRBD1 | few | TRBJ1-1 | TRBV7-3
TGCAGTGCTAGAGCTCCCGGGACACGAGAGAATTCACCCCTCCACTTT | CSARAPGTRENSPLHF | NA | NA | TRBJ1-6 | TRBV20-1
TGCGCCAGCAGCTTAGCCTCGGTTTACGAAGAGACCCGGGCAGGGGGCTCCTACAATGAGCAGTTCTTC | CASSLASVYEETRAGGSYNEQFF | TRBD1 | NA | TRBJ2-1 | TRBV5-1
TGTGCCAGCACCCTGGGGGGACAGGGACCTAGCAATCAGCCCCAGCATTTT | CASTLGGQGPSNQPQHF | TRBD1 | many | TRBJ1-5 | TRBV2
TGTGCCAGCAGGCCCGGAGTAGCGGGATATTCAGAGCAGTACTTC | CASRPGVAGYSEQYF | TRBD2 | few | TRBJ2-7 | TRBV6-2/TRBV6-3
TGTGCCAGCTCACCGGACAGGGGGTACGGAAACACCATATATTTT | CASSPDRGYGNTIYF | TRBD1 | NA | TRBJ1-3 | TRBV18
TGTGCCAGCAGGGGACTAGCGGGAAGGGGGACGCAGTATTTT | CASRGLAGRGTQYF | TRBD2 | NA | TRBJ2-3 | TRBV2
TGTGCCACCAGCAGAAAGGGGGTATCGGATTCACCCCTCCACTTT | CATSRKGVSDSPLHF | NA | many | TRBJ1-6 | TRBV15
TGTGCTTCCCGAGCGGGGAGCAATCAGCCCCAGCATTTT | CASRAGSNQPQHF | NA | NA | TRBJ1-5 | TRBV25-1
TGTGCCAGCAGTTACTCGCGGATGTATAGCAATCAGCCCCAGCATTTT | CASSYSRMYSNQPQHF | NA | many | TRBJ1-5 | TRBV6-5
TGTGCCAGCAGTCAGGGGGCATGGAATGAGCAGTTCTTC | CASSQGAWNEQFF | TRBD1 | NA | TRBJ2-1 | TRBV27
TGTGCCAGTAAAGGACTGGTTAGCAATCAGCCCCAGCATTTT | CASKGLVSNQPQHF | NA | many | TRBJ1-5 | TRBV19
TGCGCCAGCAGCTTAATCCGTGCAGGGGGCAATTCACCCCTCCACTTT | CASSLIRAGGNSPLHF | TRBD1 | few | TRBJ1-6 | TRBV4-1
TGCGCCAGCAGCCAAGGTCTCGCAGACATTAGCACAGATACGCAGTATTTT | CASSQGLADISTDTQYF | NA | many | TRBJ2-3 | TRBV4-1